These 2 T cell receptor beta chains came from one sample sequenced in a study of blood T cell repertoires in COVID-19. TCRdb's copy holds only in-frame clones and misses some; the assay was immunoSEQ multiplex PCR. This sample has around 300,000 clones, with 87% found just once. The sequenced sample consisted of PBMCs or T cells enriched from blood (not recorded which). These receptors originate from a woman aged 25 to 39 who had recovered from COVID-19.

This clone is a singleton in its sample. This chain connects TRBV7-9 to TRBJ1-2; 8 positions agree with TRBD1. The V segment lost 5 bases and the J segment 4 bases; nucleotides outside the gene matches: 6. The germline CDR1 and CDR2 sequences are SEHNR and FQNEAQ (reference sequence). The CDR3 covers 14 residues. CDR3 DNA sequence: TGTGCCAGCAGCCCCGACAGGGGAACCTATGGCTACACCTTC. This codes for CASSPDRGTYGYTF.

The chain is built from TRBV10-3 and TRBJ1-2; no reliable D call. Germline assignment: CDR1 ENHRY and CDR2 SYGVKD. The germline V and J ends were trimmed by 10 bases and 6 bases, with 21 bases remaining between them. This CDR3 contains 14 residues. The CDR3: CATGAGGSKDGYTF. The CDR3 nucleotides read TGTGCCACTGGAGCGGGAGGGTCTAAGGATGGCTACACCTTC.